The entry that follows covers one TCR beta chain sequence. Original handling: For nucleated cells, counts were estimated from reference gene primer amplification. TCRdb's table, derived via immunoSEQ multiplex PCR, lists solely in-frame clones and lacks some. V and J calls and clone size are given by that table; D and trimming were obtained from the DNA. The sample records over 75,000 clones, roughly four fifths being singletons. These data belong to a study of blood T cell repertoires in COVID-19. Whole-study context: Sites across the United States, Italy and Spain contributed samples from acute and convalescent COVID-19.

The sample taken for sequencing was peripheral blood. The TCR was taken from a woman of 80 years or more with acute or convalescent COVID-19.

The CDR3 loop is CASGGRSTDTQYF. CDR3 coding DNA: TGTGCCAGCGGCGGTAGAAGCACAGATACGCAGTATTTT. The V gene is TRBV6-5, the J gene TRBJ2-3; unclear D gene. Germline loops: CDR1 MNHEY, CDR2 SVGAGI. The CDR3 is 13 amino acids. Trimming stripped 8 bases from V and 0 bases from J, with 9 bases between.